The 7 T cell receptor beta chains below come from one sample, sequenced in a study of control samples from healthy donors and cancer patients. Libraries were prepared by immunoSEQ multiplex PCR; TCRdb keeps only in-frame clonotypes and omits some of them. Of some 71,000 clones listed, roughly nine tenths are singletons. Material: PBMCs. These receptors all come from a man in his sixties with colorectal cancer.

The chain links TRBV7-8 to TRBJ2-5, with a tentative D call TRBD2 (5 bases). The V end lost 0 bases, the J end lost 3 bases, and 11 bases lay between the germline ends. Germline V gene data show CDR1 as SGHVS and CDR2 as FQNEAQ. The CDR3 is 15 residues long. In DNA, the CDR3 is TGTGCCAGCAGCTTAGCGCGACTACAAAAAGAGACCCAGTACTTC. It codes for CASSLARLQKETQYF.

About this clone itself: The junction and the germline gene differ at one end; a read error may be behind it. Other DNA sequences from this sample encode an identical CDR3 as well. The rearrangement joins TRBV9 to TRBJ2-7, with 7 bases matching TRBD2. CDR1 and CDR2 (germline): SGDLS, YYNGEE. This CDR3 contains 15 residues. In DNA form, the CDR3 reads TGTGCTAGCAGCCAACAGACTAGCCCAACCTACGAGCAGTACTTC. This sequence encodes CASSQQTSPTYEQYF.

The chain has TRBV28 and TRBJ2-7, with TRBD1 identical over 8 bases. V was pared by 7 bases and J by 3 bases, with 8 bases of the junction left unmatched. The CDR3 covers 14 residues. CDR1 MDHEN and CDR2 SYDVKM come from the germline V gene. In DNA form, the CDR3 reads TGTGCCAGCACCTTAAGGGGACAGGTCTACGAGCAGTACTTC. Its translation is CASTLRGQVYEQYF.

The rearrangement joins TRBV19 to TRBJ1-4, with 10 bases fitting TRBD1. Germline V gene sequence: CDR1 LNHDA, CDR2 SQIVND (reference sequence). V was clipped by 4 bases and J by 6 bases; unmatched bases: 8. This CDR3 has 16 residues. CDR3 protein: CASSKGTGTGDEKLFF. CDR3 DNA: TGTGCCAGTAGTAAGGGAACCGGGACAGGGGATGAAAAACTGTTTTTT.

The chain combines TRBV6-6 with TRBJ2-3; TRBD2 matches at 8 bases. In germline, CDR1 is MNHNY, CDR2 SVGAGI (reference sequence). The ends lost 8 bases at V and 5 bases at J; junction bases unmatched: 9. There are 14 residues in the CDR3. The chain's CDR3 is CASSPGGAEDTQYF. CDR3 sequence (DNA): TGTGCCAGCTCCCCCGGGGGGGCCGAAGATACGCAGTATTTT.

The gene calls are TRBV4-1 and TRBJ1-2; 7 bases agree with TRBD1. This CDR3 has 15 residues. The trim removed 7 bases at V and 8 bases at J, leaving 16 bases unmatched. The V gene's germline CDR1 is MGHRA and CDR2 YSYEKL. The CDR3 DNA reads as TGCGCCAGCACCCCTCGGCAGGGGGACCCTTGGGGCTACACCTTC. Protein product: CASTPRQGDPWGYTF.

This clone showed up just a few times. The chain uses TRBV7-2 and TRBJ2-5; weak D call: TRBD2 (7 bases). The CDR3 is made up of 17 amino acids. CDR1 SGHTA and CDR2 FQGNSA come from the germline V gene. The ends were cut back, 5 bases at V and 2 bases at J, with 21 bases in the middle. The CDR3 loop reads CASSPSRGGGLQETQYF. The DNA of the CDR3 is TGTGCCAGCAGCCCCTCGCGAGGGGGGGGTTTACAAGAGACCCAGTACTTC.